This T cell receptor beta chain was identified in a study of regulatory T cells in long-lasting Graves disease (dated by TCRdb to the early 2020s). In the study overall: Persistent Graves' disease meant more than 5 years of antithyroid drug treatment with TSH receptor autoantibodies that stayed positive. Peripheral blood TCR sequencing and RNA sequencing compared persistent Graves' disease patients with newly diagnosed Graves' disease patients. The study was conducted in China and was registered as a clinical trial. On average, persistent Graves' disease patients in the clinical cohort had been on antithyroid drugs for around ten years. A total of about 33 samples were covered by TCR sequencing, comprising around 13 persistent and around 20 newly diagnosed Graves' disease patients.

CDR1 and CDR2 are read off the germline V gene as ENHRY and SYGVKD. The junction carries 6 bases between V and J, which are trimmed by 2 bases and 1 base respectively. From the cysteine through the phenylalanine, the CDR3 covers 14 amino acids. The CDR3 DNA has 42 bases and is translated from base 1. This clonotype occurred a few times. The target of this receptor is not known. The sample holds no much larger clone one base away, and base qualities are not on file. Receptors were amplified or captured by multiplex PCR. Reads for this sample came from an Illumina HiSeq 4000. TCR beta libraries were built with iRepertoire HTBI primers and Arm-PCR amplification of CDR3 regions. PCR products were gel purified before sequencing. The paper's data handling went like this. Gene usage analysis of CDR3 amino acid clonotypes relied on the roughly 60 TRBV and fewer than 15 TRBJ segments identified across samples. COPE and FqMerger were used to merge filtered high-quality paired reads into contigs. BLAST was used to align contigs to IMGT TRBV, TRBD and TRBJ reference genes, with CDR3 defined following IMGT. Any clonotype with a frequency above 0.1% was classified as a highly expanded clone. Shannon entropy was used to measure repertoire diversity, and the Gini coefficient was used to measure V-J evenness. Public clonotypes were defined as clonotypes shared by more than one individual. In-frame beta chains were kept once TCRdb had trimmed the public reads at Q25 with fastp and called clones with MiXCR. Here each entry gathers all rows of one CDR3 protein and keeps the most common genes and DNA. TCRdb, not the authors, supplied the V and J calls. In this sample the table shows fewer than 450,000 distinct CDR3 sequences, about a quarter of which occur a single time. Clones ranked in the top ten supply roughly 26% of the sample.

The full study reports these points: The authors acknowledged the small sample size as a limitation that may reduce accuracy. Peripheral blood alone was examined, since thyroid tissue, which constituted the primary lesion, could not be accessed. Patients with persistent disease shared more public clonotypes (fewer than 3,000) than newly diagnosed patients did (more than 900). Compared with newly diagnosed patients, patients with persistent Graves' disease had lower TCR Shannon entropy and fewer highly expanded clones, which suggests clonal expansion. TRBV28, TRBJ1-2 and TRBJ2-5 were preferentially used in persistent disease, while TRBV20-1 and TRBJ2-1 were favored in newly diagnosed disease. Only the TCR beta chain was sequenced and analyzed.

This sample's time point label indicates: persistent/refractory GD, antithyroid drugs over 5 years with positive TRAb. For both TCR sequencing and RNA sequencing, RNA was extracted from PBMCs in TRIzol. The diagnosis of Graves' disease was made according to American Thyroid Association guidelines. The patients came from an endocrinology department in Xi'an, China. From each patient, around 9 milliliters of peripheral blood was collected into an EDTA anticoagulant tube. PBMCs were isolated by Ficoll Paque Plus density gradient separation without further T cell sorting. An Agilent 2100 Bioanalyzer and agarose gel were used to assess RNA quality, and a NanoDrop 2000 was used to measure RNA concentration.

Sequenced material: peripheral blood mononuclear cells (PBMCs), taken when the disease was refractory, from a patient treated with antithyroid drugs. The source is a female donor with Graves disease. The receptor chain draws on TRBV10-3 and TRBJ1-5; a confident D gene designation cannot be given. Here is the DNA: TGTGCCATCAGTGAGGGAGGGAGCAATCAGCCCCAGCATTTT. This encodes CAISEGGSNQPQHF.